This TCR beta chain was observed in a study of post-analysis software for immune sequencing data. Study conclusions and caveats: Patients showed TRBV5-6, TRBV5-1 and TRBV20-1 among five TRBV segments more frequent than in controls.

Regarding this clonotype: No antigen is known for it.

V lost 3 bases, J lost 7 bases, and 8 bases stayed unmatched. CDR3 length: 14 residues. Unique molecular identifiers had been added to the TCR beta cDNA libraries. TCRdb independently ran MiXCR on the PCR reads; one entry per CDR3 protein. The profile covers about 680,000 distinct CDR3 sequences, with 59% appearing a single time and about 11% taken by the ten largest. Material: blood. This chain uses TRBV12-3 or TRBV12-4 with TRBJ1-1; 7 positions match TRBD1. The receptor was isolated from a girl aged 2 to 9 with multiple sclerosis. This chain's CDR3 is CASSFVSGGGEAFF. The CDR3 nucleotides are TGTGCCAGCAGTTTTGTTTCAGGGGGTGGTGAAGCTTTCTTT.